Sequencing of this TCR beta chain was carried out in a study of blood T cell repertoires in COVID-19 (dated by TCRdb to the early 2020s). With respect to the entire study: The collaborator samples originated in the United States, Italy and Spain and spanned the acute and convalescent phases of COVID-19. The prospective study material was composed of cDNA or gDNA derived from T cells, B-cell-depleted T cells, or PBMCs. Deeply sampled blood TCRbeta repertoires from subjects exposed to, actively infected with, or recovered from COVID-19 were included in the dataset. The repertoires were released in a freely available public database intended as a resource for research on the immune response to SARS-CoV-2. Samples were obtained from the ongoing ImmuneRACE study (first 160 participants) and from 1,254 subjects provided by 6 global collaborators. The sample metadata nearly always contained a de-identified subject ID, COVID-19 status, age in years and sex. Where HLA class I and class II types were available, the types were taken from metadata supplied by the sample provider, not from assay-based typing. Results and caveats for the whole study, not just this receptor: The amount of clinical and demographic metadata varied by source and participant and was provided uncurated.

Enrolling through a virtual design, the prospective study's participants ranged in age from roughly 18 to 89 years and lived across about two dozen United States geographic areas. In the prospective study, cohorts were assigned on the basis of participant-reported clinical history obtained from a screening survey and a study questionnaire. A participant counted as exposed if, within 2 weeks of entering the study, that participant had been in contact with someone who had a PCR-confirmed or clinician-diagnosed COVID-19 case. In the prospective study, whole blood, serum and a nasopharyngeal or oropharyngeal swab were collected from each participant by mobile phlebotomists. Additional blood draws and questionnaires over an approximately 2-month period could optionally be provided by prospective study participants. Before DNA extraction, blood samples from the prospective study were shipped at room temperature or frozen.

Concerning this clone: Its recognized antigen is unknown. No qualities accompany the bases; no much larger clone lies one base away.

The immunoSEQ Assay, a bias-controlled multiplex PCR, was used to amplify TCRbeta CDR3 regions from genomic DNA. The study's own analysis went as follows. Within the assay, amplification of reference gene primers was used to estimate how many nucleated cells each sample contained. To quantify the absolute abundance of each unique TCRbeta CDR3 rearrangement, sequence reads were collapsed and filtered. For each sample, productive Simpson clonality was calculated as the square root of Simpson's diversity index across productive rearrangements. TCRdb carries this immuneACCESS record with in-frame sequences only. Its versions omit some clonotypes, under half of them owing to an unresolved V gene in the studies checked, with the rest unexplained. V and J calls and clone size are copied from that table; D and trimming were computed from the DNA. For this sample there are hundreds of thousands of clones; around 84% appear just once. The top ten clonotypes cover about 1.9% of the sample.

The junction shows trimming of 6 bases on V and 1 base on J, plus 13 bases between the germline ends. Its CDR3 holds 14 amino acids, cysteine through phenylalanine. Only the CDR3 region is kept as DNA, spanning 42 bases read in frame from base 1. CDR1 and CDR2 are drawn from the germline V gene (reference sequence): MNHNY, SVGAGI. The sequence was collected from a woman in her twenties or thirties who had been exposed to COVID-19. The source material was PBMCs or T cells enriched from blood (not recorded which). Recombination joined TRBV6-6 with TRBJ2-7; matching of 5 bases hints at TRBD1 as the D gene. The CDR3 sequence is CASRMEGASYEQYF. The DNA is TGTGCCAGCAGAATGGAAGGGGCTTCCTACGAGCAGTACTTC.